What follows is one T cell receptor beta chain and its context. This CDR3 is built from 14 residues. Repertoires were generated with immunoSEQ multiplex PCR, while TCRdb's copy carries only in-frame clones and drops some. The sample consists of a few hundred thousand clones, roughly 90% of them appearing once. This entry is derived from a study of blood T cell repertoires in COVID-19. The source of this sequence is a woman aged 25 to 39 who had been exposed to COVID-19. Sequencing input: PBMCs or T cells enriched from blood (not recorded which). The chain links TRBV21-1 to TRBJ2-3; the table names TRBD1, a call not compared with the DNA. TRBV21-1 is described as a pseudogene. The CDR3 reads CASSNKGAADTQYF. The DNA for the CDR3 is TGTGCCAGCAGCAATAAGGGGGCGGCAGATACGCAGTATTTT.